Below, one TCR beta chain is given with its context. Its binding antigen is unknown. The input lacks base qualities; no much larger clone sits a single base away. The CDR3 runs 15 amino acids, cysteine and phenylalanine included. Only CDR3 DNA remains: 45 bases, in frame from the first base. V lost 0 bases and J lost 3 bases, and the count of bases not matched to a germline gene is 5. The germline V gene encodes CDR1 SGHDT and CDR2 YYEEEE. RNA was extracted with the RNeasy kit and roughly 0.5 to 1 ug was reverse transcribed using random hexamers. TCR beta CDR3 regions were amplified with the immunoSEQ multiplex PCR assay covering 54 Vbeta and 13 Jbeta segments. PCR amplification bias was corrected by using a synthetic template baseline for primer optimization and computational correction. The original pipeline was this. Only productive sequences were kept, with reads annotated to V, D and J genes according to IMGT and analyzed in immunoSEQ Analyzer. Clonality was calculated as one minus the Shannon entropy normalized by log2 of the number of productive unique sequences. For each patient and control, public and private clones were evaluated within the 100 most prevalent clones. Clones were defined as Susac-specific if absent from the healthy and MS cohorts, from more than 900 published viral clones and from other ImmuneACCESS disease sequences. TCRdb trimmed the raw reads at Q25, called clones with MiXCR and kept productive beta chains. Each CDR3 protein gets just one entry, which takes the most common genes and DNA from the rows behind it. TCRdb's processing, not the study's, gives the V and J calls here. In all, the sample holds 330,000 or so distinct CDR3 sequences, and about 82% of those were seen once. About 0.22% of the sample comes from the top ten.

Peripheral blood CD8+ and CD4+ T cells from healthy donors, Susac syndrome patients and multiple sclerosis patients were profiled by high-throughput TCR beta sequencing. Multiple sclerosis controls were treatment-naive patients with stable or active relapsing-remitting disease fulfilling revised McDonald criteria. Bulk CD8+ and CD4+ T cells were purified magnetically by negative isolation, whereas CD8+ TEMRA cells were enriched by FACS. Blood was collected in EDTA tubes and processed within 24 hours, with PBMCs isolated through density gradient centrifugation. PBMCs intended for TCR sequencing were frozen in liquid nitrogen and were later thawed in a 37 degrees C water bath. A purity of at least 90% was achieved for sorted or isolated CD4+, CD8+ and CD8+ TEMRA cells. The sample originates from a study of CD8 T cells in Susac syndrome (dated by TCRdb to about 2019). Regarding the complete study: Repertoire sequencing was used to test whether CD8+ T cell activation and differentiation in Susac syndrome was antigen driven. Clonality of the CD8+ T cell repertoire was compared between around 13 healthy donors, approximately 14 Susac syndrome patients and under 19 multiple sclerosis patients.

General conclusions and limits of the study: The TCR sequencing and HLA analysis was acknowledged to have included a relatively small number of individuals.

The chain is made from TRBV5-6 and TRBJ2-7; TRBD2 matches 8 bases in the middle. The specimen was CD8+ T cells from PBMCs. The sequence was obtained from a human donor with multiple sclerosis. The DNA is as follows: TGTGCCAGCAGCTTGGGGGCGACTAGCGACTACGAGCAGTACTTC. Its coded protein is CASSLGATSDYEQYF.